Sequencing of this TCR beta chain was carried out in a study of molecular identifiers for immune sequencing clone quantification (dated by TCRdb to the late 2010s). Notes on the research overall: For a replicate experiment, RNA from roughly 21,000 or 96,000 naive CD8 T cells was divided into five aliquots, and four of the five aliquots were sequenced. The study was a methods study using CD8 T cells to benchmark molecular-identifier clustering-based TCR repertoire sequencing (MIDCIRS) and TCR RNA copy counting.

Libraries of naive CD8 T cells were built from approximately 20,000 to 1,000,000 sorted cells, with 10%, 30% or 50% of the purified RNA used. On a BD FACSAria II, naive CD8 T cells were FACS-sorted as CD8+CD4-CCR7+CD45RA+ and collected into RLT Plus buffer. Nine to eleven TCR copies' worth of Jurkat RNA were spiked into roughly 17,000-1,100,000 naive CD8 T cell samples to test detection sensitivity. Enrichment of CD8 T cells was performed with RosetteSep CD8+ T Cell Enrichment Cocktail and Ficoll-Paque, after which ACK red cell lysis was carried out. In regard to this clonotype: The target of this receptor is not known. Base qualities were left out, and no much larger clone turns up one base away.

The germline V gene supplies CDR1 MNHEY and CDR2 SVGEGT. V and J are truncated by 7 bases and 8 bases respectively, leaving an intervening sequence of 17 bases. From the cysteine up to the phenylalanine, the CDR3 has a length of 13 residues. CDR3 DNA only is kept here, 39 bases in frame from base 1. Paper-wide results and their limitations: When barcode sub-clustering was left out, chimeric consensus sequences inflated TCR diversity, with chimeras reaching as high as 47%. Naive libraries contained spiked-in Jurkat TCR RNA (approximately ten copies' worth), which is not part of the donor repertoire. Even against a background of 850,000 to 1,000,000 naive CD8 T cells, spiked-in Jurkat TCR RNA amounting to a single cell's worth was reported to be detectable. The sizes of highly expanded clones could end up underestimated when identical TCR molecules share a barcode. Approximately 3.3 recovered TCR RNA copies per cell were obtained by modeling, versus around 10 by digital PCR, implying a capture efficiency of 30% to 35%. In CMV-specific effector cells, clones with more than 20 RNA copies accounted for over 99% of molecules, whereas in naive cells such clones accounted for under 1%.

Libraries were built with PCR. These reads were obtained on an Illumina HiSeq 4000. Bulk TCR libraries were generated as previously described, with the TCR primers listed in Table S5 used. Purification of total RNA was performed with the Qiagen AllPrep DNA/RNA kit. Before analysis, reads from multiple sequencing runs of the same library were pooled. In the paper's pipeline: Only reads with exact TCR constant sequence were kept, trimmed to 150 nt, and grouped by their 12-nt molecular barcodes. Reads in each barcode group were sub-clustered using a 15% Levenshtein threshold, and a quality-weighted consensus sequence was built for each RNA molecule. Non-functional sequences were removed, as were lower-count sequences one edit away from another. Based on a fit of two negative binomial distributions, barcode sub-clusters having less than 20% of the maximum read count were discarded. Starting from the raw public reads, TCRdb applied fastp trimming at Q25, assembled clones with MiXCR and retained in-frame beta chains. Every entry covers one CDR3 protein and lists the most common genes and DNA from its rows. The V and J calls reflect TCRdb's pipeline rather than the authors' work. The sample table records under 600,000 distinct CDR3 sequences; around 21% of these occur just once. Approximately 0.84% of the sample is held by the ten biggest clonotypes.

The V and J genes are TRBV6-2 or TRBV6-3 and TRBJ1-1; a tentative D call is TRBD1 (6 bases match). The receptor comes from a human donor in good health. Some libraries in this study had Jurkat cell RNA spiked in. The sample consisted of naive CD8+ T cells from blood, with Jurkat cell RNA spiked in. The cell subset or site label, as the study defines it: FACS-sorted CD8+CD4-CCR7+CD45RA+ naive T cells. The DNA sequence reads TGTGCCAGCACCGGAGACACAGGGCCCGAAGCTTTCTTT. It translates as CASTGDTGPEAFF.